The next 28 T cell receptor beta chains were all read from a single sample in a study of shared clonotypes between healthy human individuals. The assay was immunoSEQ multiplex PCR, and TCRdb's table has in-frame clones only and misses some. Here the sample spans 2 million to 2.5 million clones, roughly 93% being singletons. The sample consisted of naive CD4+ T cells from PBMCs. Stated subset: CD45RA+ positively selected. Receptor source: a man aged 18 to 30 in good health. Some clones in this sample may be carry-over from other donors' samples.

This clone was seen once. This rearrangement joins TRBV2 to TRBJ1-5; TRBD1 matches 11 bases. Germline trimming cut 4 bases from V and 7 bases from J; bases unmatched to any gene: 6. The CDR3 length is 15 residues. From germline, CDR1 is SNHLY and CDR2 FYNNEI. DNA of the CDR3: TGTGCCAGCAGTGGAGGACAGGGGGCAGGACAGCCCCAGCATTTT. Translating gives CASSGGQGAGQPQHF.

This rearrangement joins TRBV12-5 to TRBJ1-5; 8 bases are shared with TRBD1. Germline V gene sequence: CDR1 LGHNT, CDR2 FRNRAP. This CDR3 has 16 amino acids. With 1 base clipped from V and 2 bases from J, the junction kept 4 bases outside the gene matches. The CDR3 sequence is CASGLGAGGRNQPQHF. The CDR3 nucleotides read TGTGCTAGTGGTTTGGGAGCAGGGGGCCGCAATCAGCCCCAGCATTTT.

The chain employs TRBV28 and TRBJ2-1; D is uncertain. Between the trimmed V and J ends, which lost 5 bases and 4 bases, there was a span of 12 bases. Germline CDR1 and CDR2: MDHEN and SYDVKM. There are 14 residues in the CDR3. The CDR3 DNA reads as TGTGCCAGCAGTCCCCTCCGGGCTTACAATGAGCAGTTCTTC. This translates into CASSPLRAYNEQFF.

Worth noting for this clone: In the same sample, other DNA sequences code for this CDR3. V and J are TRBV5-1 and TRBJ2-3; D may correspond to TRBD1 or TRBD2 (6 bases each). The germline V gene encodes CDR1 SGHRS and CDR2 YFSETQ. The V and J ends lost 0 bases and 3 bases respectively, with 8 bases between them. The CDR3 has 14 amino acids. DNA of the CDR3: TGCGCCAGCAGCTTGGCGGGGGCAACAGATACGCAGTATTTT. Amino acid sequence: CASSLAGATDTQYF.

The chain joins TRBV9 to TRBJ2-1, with 12 bases fitting TRBD2. With 0 bases clipped from V and 7 bases from J, the junction kept 8 bases outside the gene matches. The germline gives CDR1 SGDLS, CDR2 YYNGEE. The CDR3 length is 17 residues. This CDR3 reads CASSVDPGLAGGNEQFF. CDR3 coding DNA: TGTGCCAGCAGCGTAGACCCCGGGCTAGCGGGAGGGAATGAGCAGTTCTTC.

The chain combines TRBV6-6 with TRBJ2-7; D gene unclear. V was cut by 6 bases and J by 1 base, with 13 bases left in between. CDR3 length equals 14 residues. CDR1 and CDR2 from the germline V gene are MNHNY and SVGAGI (reference sequence). Here the CDR3 reads CASRPGTDSYEQYF. As DNA, the CDR3 is TGTGCCAGCAGGCCCGGAACTGATTCCTACGAGCAGTACTTC.

A few counts support this clone. CDR3 loop: CASVGTESYEQYF. In nucleotides, the CDR3 is TGTGCCAGCGTGGGCACGGAGTCCTACGAGCAGTACTTC. The gene calls are TRBV2 and TRBJ2-7; D is unresolved. Trimming shortened V by 8 bases and J by 1 base, and 12 bases separated the two germline ends. This CDR3 comprises 13 residues. The V gene's germline CDR1 is SNHLY and CDR2 FYNNEI.

This clone was found once. The genes are TRBV19 and TRBJ2-7, with D tentatively TRBD2 (6 bases). CDR1 LNHDA and CDR2 SQIVND come from the germline V gene (reference sequence). Trimming took off 4 bases at V and 3 bases at J, with 16 bases between the two ends. This CDR3 has 15 amino acids. The CDR3 region is CASSTQGLPDYEQYF. The CDR3 DNA sequence: TGTGCCAGTAGTACCCAGGGACTTCCCGACTACGAGCAGTACTTC.

V and J are TRBV9 and TRBJ2-1; 16 nucleotides match TRBD2. CDR3 size: 20 residues. Per the germline V gene, CDR1 is SGDLS and CDR2 is YYNGEE. The V segment lost 3 bases and the J segment 1 base; nucleotides outside the gene matches: 10. The CDR3 loop is CASSGQLGLAGGPSYNEQFF. CDR3 DNA: TGTGCCAGCAGCGGGCAGTTGGGACTAGCGGGAGGGCCTTCCTACAATGAGCAGTTCTTC.

The rearrangement links TRBV9 to TRBJ2-1, with D tentatively TRBD1 or TRBD2 (5 bases each). CDR1 is SGDLS, CDR2 YYNGEE, per germline. CDR3 length: 15 residues. The V end was cut by 0 bases, the J end by 8 bases, with 15 bases between. CDR3 loop: CASSVVGGTSDEQFF. CDR3 coding DNA: TGTGCCAGCAGCGTAGTAGGTGGGACCTCGGATGAGCAGTTCTTC.

The V gene is TRBV2, the J gene TRBJ2-7, with 9 bases lining up with TRBD1. The CDR3 has 16 amino acids. Germline V lookup: CDR1 SNHLY, CDR2 FYNNEI. J was trimmed by 3 bases and V by 6 bases; bases with no gene match: 12. This CDR3 is CASSHGQGPIGYEQYF. CDR3 sequence (DNA): TGTGCCAGCAGCCATGGACAGGGGCCGATAGGCTACGAGCAGTACTTC.

The chain employs TRBV7-9 and TRBJ1-4; D is unresolved. Trimming took off 2 bases at V and 0 bases at J, with 1 base between the two ends. The V gene's germline CDR1 is SEHNR and CDR2 FQNEAQ (reference sequence). This CDR3 has 13 residues. Here the CDR3 reads CASSLTTNEKLFF. CDR3 bases: TGTGCCAGCAGCTTAACAACTAATGAAAAACTGTTTTTT.

Concerning this clone: Other nucleotide sequences in the sample specify the same CDR3. The chain is built from TRBV29-1 and TRBJ2-5, with D possibly matching TRBD2 (7 bases). Germline V gene lookup returns CDR1 SQVTM and CDR2 ANQGSEA. V dropped 3 bases and J dropped 5 bases, with 10 bases sitting between them. CDR3 length: 12 residues. In DNA, the CDR3 is TGCAGCGTTGAGGGAGGGGGTGAGACCCAGTACTTC. Protein: CSVEGGGETQYF.

The chain links TRBV5-4 to TRBJ2-5; D may be TRBD1 or TRBD2 (5 bases each). V shed 0 bases and J shed 5 bases, with 20 bases lying between them. The germline V gene has CDR1 SGHNT and CDR2 YYREEE (reference sequence). The CDR3 is 17 residues long. Here the CDR3 reads CASSLGQGARLGETQYF. CDR3 in DNA: TGTGCCAGCAGCTTGGGGCAGGGAGCTCGTTTAGGGGAGACCCAGTACTTC.

The chain combines TRBV6-1 with TRBJ1-2, with D uncertain. The CDR3 totals 13 residues. The germline CDR1 and CDR2 sequences are MNHNS and SASEGT. V lost 6 bases to trimming and J lost 4 bases, with 12 bases between them. The CDR3 DNA reads as TGTGCCAGCAGGAGGTCCCATCTCTATGGCTACACCTTC. Amino acids: CASRRSHLYGYTF.

The V and J genes are TRBV21-1 and TRBJ2-3; the table assigns TRBD2, which was not confirmed against the DNA. TRBV21-1 is recorded as a pseudogene. This CDR3 comprises 16 residues. CDR3 loop: CASSYGAGGVTDTQYF. CDR3 DNA sequence: TGTGCCAGCAGCTATGGAGCGGGAGGGGTAACAGATACGCAGTATTTT.

The rearrangement joins TRBV19 to TRBJ1-5; D uncertain. V lost 4 bases to trimming and J lost 4 bases, with 17 bases between them. The germline CDR1 and CDR2 sequences are LNHDA and SQIVND (reference sequence). This CDR3 has 16 amino acids. CDR3 amino acids: CASSTPGSEVNQPQHF. CDR3 sequence (DNA): TGTGCCAGTAGTACACCGGGAAGCGAGGTAAATCAGCCCCAGCATTTT.

J is TRBJ2-6 and V is TRBV27; possibly TRBD2 for D (6 bases). This CDR3 has 14 amino acids. Per the germline V gene, CDR1 is MNHEY and CDR2 is SMNVEV (reference sequence). V was pared by 5 bases and J by 4 bases, with 9 bases between. The CDR3 coding sequence is TGTGCCAGCAGTCCCGCGGGGGGGGCCAACGTCCTGACTTTC. This sequence encodes CASSPAGGANVLTF.

This rearrangement joins TRBV6-1 to TRBJ2-2; 7 bases fit TRBD1. Germline CDR1 and CDR2: MNHNS and SASEGT. V lost 8 bases and J lost 3; bases outside the gene matches: 9. This CDR3 spans 15 amino acids. This CDR3 is CASGRKGAYTGELFF. In DNA form, the CDR3 reads TGTGCCAGCGGAAGGAAGGGGGCGTACACCGGGGAGCTGTTTTTT.

The chain carries TRBV19 and TRBJ2-7, with D tentatively TRBD1 (6 bases). The CDR3 has 14 amino acids. Germline V gives CDR1 LNHDA, CDR2 SQIVND (reference sequence). Trimming removed 5 bases from V and 2 bases from J, with 13 bases in between. CDR3 sequence (DNA): TGTGCCAGTAGTGAAGGGGGTTACACCTACGAGCAGTACTTC. This encodes CASSEGGYTYEQYF.

This rearrangement joins TRBV4-1 to TRBJ1-3, with D uncertain. The CDR3 runs to 15 residues. V was clipped by 2 bases and J by 2 bases, with 10 bases between them. Germline loops: CDR1 MGHRA, CDR2 YSYEKL. The CDR3 protein is CASSQLGLTGNTIYF. CDR3 nucleotide sequence: TGCGCCAGCAGCCAATTGGGGTTAACTGGAAACACCATATATTTT.

V usage is TRBV4-1 and J usage is TRBJ2-4; D call uncertain. CDR1 and CDR2 from the germline V gene are MGHRA and YSYEKL. Deletions cut 0 bases from V and 0 bases from J, with 9 bases between. This CDR3 has 16 residues. This CDR3 is CASSQDARLAKNIQYF. In DNA form, the CDR3 reads TGCGCCAGCAGCCAAGACGCCCGATTAGCCAAAAACATTCAGTACTTC.

The chain has TRBV19 and TRBJ2-1; D is unclear. Germline V gene lookup returns CDR1 LNHDA and CDR2 SQIVND (reference sequence). The CDR3 sequence is 14 residues long. The V end was cut by 1 base, the J end by 4 bases, with 8 bases between. CDR3 in amino acids: CASSIAPYYNEQFF. In DNA form, the CDR3 reads TGTGCCAGTAGTATAGCGCCGTATTACAATGAGCAGTTCTTC.

To note about this clone: One end of the junction fails to match germline, which may point to a read error. CDR3 in DNA: TGTGCCAGCAGACCAACTAGCAAGACCTACAATGAACAGTTCTTC. It encodes CASRPTSKTYNEQFF. The chain has TRBV6-1 and TRBJ2-1; possible D gene TRBD2, 6 bases. Germline V gene sequence: CDR1 MNHNS, CDR2 SASEGT. CDR3 size: 15 residues.

CDR3: CATFGIGNTEAFF. The CDR3 region has the DNA TGTGCCACCTTCGGGATCGGGAACACTGAAGCTTTCTTT. This chain uses TRBV7-8 with TRBJ1-1; D is unresolved. V was shortened by 10 bases and J by 1 base, with 13 bases between the two germline ends. This CDR3 spans 13 amino acids. Germline V gives CDR1 SGHVS, CDR2 FQNEAQ. The variable domain in full, completed from reference TRBV7-8 and TRBJ1-1, reads GAGVSQSPRYKVAKRGQDVALRCDPISGHVSLFWYQQALGQGPEFLTYFQNEAQLDKSGLPSDRFFAERPEGSVSTLKIQRTQQEDSAVYLCATFGIGNTEAFFGQGTRLTVV.

CDR3: CASSSQAGMSGNTIYF. The CDR3, as DNA: TGCGCCAGCAGCTCCCAGGCGGGGATGTCTGGAAACACCATATATTTT. The genes are TRBV5-1 and TRBJ1-3; no firm D call. This CDR3 is 16 amino acids long. Germline CDR1 reads SGHRS; CDR2 reads YFSETQ. V was pared by 3 bases and J by 1 base, with 14 bases between.

The J gene is TRBJ2-7, the V gene TRBV4-3; 10 positions match TRBD2. The V segment lost 1 base and the J segment 6 bases; nucleotides outside the gene matches: 12. The CDR3 consists of 17 residues. Germline V gives CDR1 LGHNA, CDR2 YSLEER. The CDR3 DNA reads TGCGCCAGCAGCCAAGTCCCCGAGCGGGAGGGCCTTATCGAGCAGTACTTC. Residues: CASSQVPEREGLIEQYF.

The J gene is TRBJ1-1, the V gene TRBV28; tentative D call: TRBD1 (5 bases). This CDR3 has 13 amino acids. Germline-derived CDR1 and CDR2 are MDHEN and SYDVKM. The V and J ends lost 6 bases and 1 base respectively, with 9 bases between them. The CDR3 nucleotides read TGTGCCAGCAGCTGGGGGGGGAACACTGAAGCTTTCTTT. Its translation is CASSWGGNTEAFF.